Listed here are 10 T cell receptor beta chains from one sample, sequenced in a study of cytomegalovirus exposure and HLA in healthy donors. Method: immunoSEQ multiplex PCR; TCRdb's copy keeps in-frame clones and lacks some. The sample lists more than 300,000 clones; about nine tenths were seen once. Sequencing used PBMCs. These receptors were collected from a woman aged 18-29 years in good health and CMV-seronegative.

V and J are TRBV2 and TRBJ2-5; the match to TRBD1 covers 7 bases. Unmatched junction bases numbered 12, after V lost 6 bases and J lost 5 bases. This CDR3 spans 15 amino acids. Germline V CDR1 and CDR2: SNHLY, FYNNEI. This chain's CDR3 is CASRATGAPSETQYF. The CDR3, as DNA: TGTGCCAGCAGGGCCACAGGGGCCCCTTCGGAGACCCAGTACTTC.

This chain joins TRBV5-4 and TRBJ1-2, with D unresolved. V was trimmed by 0 bases and J by 6 bases, leaving 12 bases between them. CDR1 and CDR2 from the germline V gene are SGHNT and YYREEE (reference sequence). The CDR3 sequence is 14 residues long. DNA for the CDR3: TGTGCCAGCAGCTTGGTTCGGGAGATGGATGGCTACACCTTC. It encodes CASSLVREMDGYTF.

This chain uses TRBV16 with TRBJ1-1; D gene unclear. V was cut by 3 bases and J by 4 bases, with 3 bases left in between. Germline loops: CDR1 KGHSY, CDR2 FQNENV. CDR3 length: 11 amino acids. The CDR3 spells CASSHSTEAFF. CDR3 DNA: TGTGCCAGCAGCCACAGCACTGAAGCTTTCTTT.

V and J are TRBV28 and TRBJ1-1; D is ambiguous. The V and J ends lost 5 bases and 11 bases respectively, with 12 bases between them. From germline, CDR1 is MDHEN and CDR2 SYDVKM. CDR3 length equals 11 residues. Here the CDR3 reads CASSAPPRAFF. CDR3 in DNA: TGTGCCAGCAGTGCGCCCCCTCGGGCTTTCTTT.

The V gene is TRBV4-1, the J gene TRBJ2-7; 7 nucleotides agree with TRBD1. This CDR3 region has 15 residues. Trimming at V came to 3 bases and at J to 0 bases, leaving 5 bases not matched to a gene. CDR1 is MGHRA, CDR2 YSYEKL, per germline. CDR3 region: CASSQTQGVSYEQYF. CDR3 sequence (DNA): TGCGCCAGCAGCCAGACCCAGGGGGTCTCCTACGAGCAGTACTTC.

This sequence joins TRBV4-1 and TRBJ1-5; D unresolved. The CDR3 extends over 15 amino acids. Trimming shortened V by 4 bases and J by 0 bases, and 10 bases separated the two germline ends. Germline values: CDR1 MGHRA, CDR2 YSYEKL. CDR3 in DNA: TGCGCCAGCAGCCGGGGAGTTACTAGCAATCAGCCCCAGCATTTT. This sequence encodes CASSRGVTSNQPQHF.

This chain joins TRBV28 and TRBJ1-2, with TRBD1 matching 7 bases. The germline CDR1 and CDR2 sequences are MDHEN and SYDVKM. The CDR3 is 14 residues long. The ends lost 8 bases at V and 3 bases at J; junction bases unmatched: 9. Here the CDR3 reads CASRSRGQYYGYTF. CDR3 nucleotides: TGTGCCAGCCGCTCCCGGGGACAGTACTATGGCTACACCTTC.

J is TRBJ1-2 and V is TRBV15; possibly TRBD1 for D (6 bases). V was cut by 5 bases and J by 3 bases, with 25 bases left in between. Germline V lookup: CDR1 LNHNV, CDR2 YYDKDF (reference sequence). CDR3 length: 18 amino acids. The CDR3 sequence is CATSPRRNRQGRDYGYTF. DNA for the CDR3: TGTGCCACCAGCCCCCGGCGGAATAGGCAGGGGAGGGACTATGGCTACACCTTC.

The chain joins TRBV4-1 to TRBJ2-1; possibly TRBD2 for D (6 bases). Germline V lookup: CDR1 MGHRA, CDR2 YSYEKL. This CDR3 has 13 residues. Trimming shortened V by 7 bases and J by 8 bases, and 15 bases separated the two germline ends. The CDR3 reads CASIGMAGHEQFF. The CDR3 DNA sequence: TGCGCCAGCATCGGTATGGCGGGACATGAGCAGTTCTTC.

The rearrangement uses TRBV19 and TRBJ2-5, with 8 positions matching TRBD2. Germline CDR1 LNHDA, CDR2 SQIVND (reference sequence). V dropped 2 bases and J dropped 3; count of bases not matched to a gene: 14. The CDR3 is 18 amino acids. The CDR3 sequence is CASSIWAGGADREETQYF. CDR3 coding DNA: TGTGCCAGTAGTATATGGGCCGGGGGGGCGGACCGAGAAGAGACCCAGTACTTC.